This entry concerns a single T cell receptor beta chain. The target antigen is unknown. Extracted RNA was reverse transcribed, and the resulting cDNA served as sequencing template. Clones were sequenced by immunoSEQ multiplex PCR, and TCRdb holds only the in-frame ones, with some missing. Among 95,000 to 100,000 clones, around 60% were seen once, and the ten largest hold over 15%. The data derive from a study of CD8+ T cells in alopecia areata. Points from the study as a whole: Sequence data from scalp samples additionally include resident alphabeta T cells of normal skin. Especially in alopecia totalis/universalis, lesional scalp showed greater clonality than normal scalp did. Having one nonresponder leaves uncertain how baseline CD8+ expansion relates to response.

Germline CDR1 SGHRS, CDR2 YFSETQ. Trimming cost V 0 bases and J 0 bases, with 13 bases left between them. The CDR3 loop spans 17 amino acids. Treatment: oral pan-JAK inhibitor, 5-10 mg twice daily. The receptor was derived from a human donor with alopecia areata. V and J are TRBV5-1 and TRBJ2-1, with D tentatively TRBD1 (6 bases). Sequencing used CD8+ T cells sorted from blood, obtained at approximately week 61, from a patient treated with tofacitinib. CDR3 sequence: CASSLATGHYSYNEQFF. DNA for the CDR3: TGCGCCAGCAGCTTGGCCACGGGACACTACTCCTACAATGAGCAGTTCTTC.